These 27 T cell receptor beta chains were all obtained from the same sample, sequenced in a study of T cell repertoires in cytomegalovirus infection. From the reads, TCRdb called clonotypes with MiXCR, one entry per CDR3 protein. The sample yields about 140,000 distinct CDR3 sequences, about 6.3% seen once. What was sequenced was PBMCs. These receptors originate from a human donor in good health (CMV status not recorded). Some clones in this sample may be carry-over from other donors' samples.

In this sample, this clonotype turned up many times. V gene TRBV25-1 combines with J gene TRBJ1-3, with D tentatively TRBD1 (5 bases). Germline lookup yields CDR1 MGHDK and CDR2 SYGVNS. The CDR3 is 17 residues long. V gave up 0 bases and J gave up 1 base, with 13 bases separating them. This chain's CDR3 is CASSEYGGRGSGNTIYF. The CDR3 DNA follows: TGTGCCAGCAGTGAATACGGGGGTCGCGGATCTGGAAACACCATATATTTT.

This clonotype was recorded many times. V is TRBV7-9 and J is TRBJ2-7; D call uncertain. The ends were cut back, 2 bases at V and 7 bases at J, with 6 bases in the middle. The CDR3 contains 11 residues. Germline V gene lookup returns CDR1 SEHNR and CDR2 FQNEAQ (reference sequence). This CDR3 reads CASSLQKEQYF. The CDR3 DNA reads as TGTGCCAGCAGCTTACAGAAGGAGCAGTACTTC.

This clonotype was counted at least ten times. The rearrangement links TRBV7-2 to TRBJ1-2, with 8 bases fitting TRBD1. The CDR3 is 14 amino acids. V dropped 6 bases and J dropped 8; count of bases not matched to a gene: 11. Per germline, CDR1 SGHTA and CDR2 FQGNSA. DNA for the CDR3: TGTGCCAGCAGTCCGACAGGGGCTAAGGAGGGCTACACCTTC. Translating it yields CASSPTGAKEGYTF.

This clonotype was found a few times. V gene TRBV20-1 combines with J gene TRBJ1-1; TRBD1 aligns across 10 bases. Germline CDR1 reads DFQATT; CDR2 reads SNEGSKA (reference sequence). This CDR3 is 15 amino acids long. With 0 bases clipped from V and 7 bases from J, the junction kept 8 bases outside the gene matches. CDR3 loop: CSARDVDRGQGEAFF. As DNA, the CDR3 is TGCAGTGCTAGAGATGTTGACAGGGGGCAGGGTGAAGCTTTCTTT.

This clonotype was seen ten or more times. The V call is TRBV29-1, the J call TRBJ1-3, with unresolved D. The CDR3 loop spans 14 amino acids. CDR1 and CDR2 (germline): SQVTM, ANQGSEA. V dropped 1 base and J dropped 0 bases, with 7 bases sitting between them. The CDR3 coding sequence is TGCAGCGTTGAAGTTCCGAGCTCTGGAAACACCATATATTTT. It specifies CSVEVPSSGNTIYF.

This clonotype was found many times. The rearrangement links TRBV12-3 or TRBV12-4 to TRBJ2-5; TRBD1 matches 8 bases. CDR3 length: 16 amino acids. V gave up 6 bases and J gave up 4 bases; unmatched junction bases: 13. The CDR3, as DNA: TGTGCCAGCAGCAGGACAGGGAGCTCCGGGCGAGAGACCCAGTACTTC. Amino acid sequence: CASSRTGSSGRETQYF.

This clonotype has at least ten counts. The chain is built from TRBV7-2 and TRBJ1-2; TRBD1 agrees at 8 bases. CDR1 is SGHTA and CDR2 is FQGNSA in the germline V gene. V lost 0 bases, J lost 8 bases, and 5 bases stayed unmatched. The CDR3 has 14 amino acids. CDR3 amino acids: CASSLAGQVGGYTF. The DNA for the CDR3 is TGTGCCAGCAGCTTAGCGGGACAGGTGGGCGGCTACACCTTC.

In its sample, this clonotype was seen many times. The chain links TRBV7-2 to TRBJ1-2, with TRBD1 matching over 7 bases. The germline gives CDR1 SGHTA, CDR2 FQGNSA. The CDR3 totals 16 residues. V gave up 5 bases and J gave up 0 bases; unmatched junction bases: 9. CDR3 sequence reads: CASSPRQGEANYGYTF. CDR3 DNA sequence: TGTGCCAGCAGCCCCAGACAGGGTGAAGCTAACTATGGCTACACCTTC. Using reference TRBV7-2 and TRBJ1-2 for the parts outside the CDR3, the full variable domain is GAGVSQSPSNKVTEKGKDVELRCDPISGHTALYWYRQSLGQGLEFLIYFQGNSAPDKSGLPSDRFSAERTGGSVSTLTIQRTQQEDSAVYLCASSPRQGEANYGYTFGSGTRLTVV.

In this sample, this clonotype turned up a few times. This chain's CDR3 is CASSLARLTRGGSERNTGELFF. The DNA of the CDR3 is TGCGCCAGCAGCTTGGCCCGCTTGACTCGCGGGGGGTCAGAAAGAAACACCGGGGAGCTGTTTTTT. This rearrangement joins TRBV5-1 to TRBJ2-2, with 8 bases matching TRBD2. The germline V gene has CDR1 SGHRS and CDR2 YFSETQ. The CDR3 is 22 amino acids. J gave up 2 bases and V 0 bases, and 21 bases lay outside the gene matches.

This clonotype was picked up many times. The J gene is TRBJ1-2, the V gene TRBV7-8; D gene uncertain. The germline V and J ends were trimmed by 2 bases and 6 bases, with 7 bases remaining between them. Germline V lookup: CDR1 SGHVS, CDR2 FQNEAQ. CDR3 size: 12 residues. The CDR3 bases are TGTGCCAGCAGCTTATCAAAAGATGGCTACACCTTC. Translated, it gives CASSLSKDGYTF.

The V gene is TRBV5-5, the J gene TRBJ1-1; 8 nucleotides line up with TRBD1. Losses at the gene ends were 4 bases for V and 0 bases for J; bases not matched to a gene: 14. The CDR3 runs to 18 residues. CDR1 is SGHKS, CDR2 YYEKEE, per germline (reference sequence). Here the CDR3 DNA reads TGTGCCAGCAGCCCCCACTGGGACAGGTTGTTGCTGAACACTGAAGCTTTCTTT. Its translation is CASSPHWDRLLLNTEAFF.

This clonotype came up many times. The chain links TRBV14 to TRBJ2-3, with D perhaps matching TRBD1 or TRBD2 (6 bases each). V lost 4 bases, J lost 4 bases, and 18 bases lay in between. This CDR3 is built from 16 residues. Germline V lookup: CDR1 SGHDN, CDR2 FVKESK. CDR3 bases: TGTGCCAGCAGCCTCCCGATGGGGGGCCGGGCAGATACGCAGTATTTT. This codes for CASSLPMGGRADTQYF.

The table lists this clonotype with a few counts. V is TRBV14 and J is TRBJ1-4; TRBD1 might be the D (6 bases). Trimming stripped 2 bases from V and 0 bases from J, with 13 bases between. This CDR3 region has 17 residues. CDR1 and CDR2 from the germline V gene are SGHDN and FVKESK. The CDR3 loop reads CASSQHITGPTNEKLFF. CDR3 DNA: TGTGCCAGCAGCCAACATATTACAGGGCCAACTAATGAAAAACTGTTTTTT.

This clonotype came up a few times. The junction departs from germline at one end; a sequencing error may be responsible. The genes are TRBV18 and TRBJ1-1, with a tentative D call TRBD1 (5 bases). Germline lookup yields CDR1 KGHSH and CDR2 LQKENI. The CDR3 covers 16 residues. CDR3 residues: CASSPLGPRSNTEAFF. CDR3 coding DNA: TGTGCCAGCTCCCCACTGGGACCGAGGTCCAACACTGAAGCTTTCTTT.

This clonotype was picked up many times. The chain uses TRBV4-1 and TRBJ1-2; D gene uncertain. From germline, CDR1 is MGHRA and CDR2 YSYEKL. V was cut by 0 bases and J by 3 bases, with 11 bases left in between. The CDR3 runs 15 residues. The CDR3, as DNA: TGCGCCAGCAGCCAAGATCCGCATGCCGACTATGGCTACACCTTC. Protein: CASSQDPHADYGYTF.

This clonotype occurred many times. The V call is TRBV12-5, the J call TRBJ1-1, with 8 bases aligning to TRBD1. The CDR3 is made up of 19 amino acids. Looked up from germline, CDR1 is LGHNT and CDR2 is FRNRAP. The ends lost 0 bases at V and 0 bases at J; junction bases unmatched: 12. Here the CDR3 DNA reads TGTGCTAGTGGTTTGGTTTTCCCGCTCACAGGGGGGATGAACACTGAAGCTTTCTTT. Protein product: CASGLVFPLTGGMNTEAFF.

The chain combines TRBV19 with TRBJ2-6, with D perhaps TRBD1 (6 bases). V shed 7 bases and J shed 2 bases, with 9 bases lying between them. CDR1 and CDR2 (germline): LNHDA, SQIVND (reference sequence). The CDR3 sequence is 14 residues long. DNA of the CDR3: TGTGCCAGTATGCAGGGGACTGGGGCCAACGTCCTGACTTTC. Its protein is CASMQGTGANVLTF.

Ten or more counts support this clonotype. The chain is built from TRBV20-1 and TRBJ2-1, with D perhaps assigned TRBD1 or TRBD2 (6 bases each). Trimming removed 5 bases from V and 12 bases from J, with 14 bases in between. CDR1 and CDR2 from the germline V gene are DFQATT and SNEGSKA (reference sequence). The CDR3 covers 11 residues. CDR3: CSAAEGGGQFF. CDR3 DNA: TGCAGTGCTGCGGAGGGGGGAGGGCAGTTCTTC.

CDR3 nucleotides: TGCAGCGTGGACGGGCTCCTATACAATGAGCAGTTCTTC. Translating it yields CSVDGLLYNEQFF. The chain uses TRBV29-1 and TRBJ2-1; D is unresolved. Between the trimmed V and J ends, which lost 6 bases and 4 bases, there was a span of 13 bases. Germline CDR1 and CDR2: SQVTM and ANQGSEA. CDR3 length: 13 residues.

This chain connects TRBV18 to TRBJ2-5; 8 bases map to TRBD2. The CDR3 runs to 12 residues. The V gene end was trimmed by 6 bases and the J gene end by 5 bases; junction bases not matched to a gene: 2. Germline assignment: CDR1 KGHSH and CDR2 LQKENI. This chain's CDR3 is CASSGGAETQYF. Written as DNA, the CDR3 is TGTGCCAGCTCCGGGGGGGCTGAGACCCAGTACTTC.

This clonotype was counted ten times or more. The chain couples TRBV20-1 to TRBJ2-1; tentatively, D is TRBD2 (6 bases). The CDR3 is made up of 16 amino acids. Per the germline V gene, CDR1 is DFQATT and CDR2 is SNEGSKA (reference sequence). V lost 0 bases and J 7 bases, leaving 19 bases between the germline ends. The CDR3, as DNA: TGCAGTGCTAGAGAGGGTCGCGGGGACCGCCGGAATGAGCAGTTCTTC. The encoded protein is CSAREGRGDRRNEQFF.

This clonotype appeared a few times. The rearrangement joins TRBV20-1 to TRBJ2-6, with D maybe TRBD1 (7 bases). The V end lost 0 bases, the J end lost 4 bases, and 13 bases lay between the germline ends. Germline V gives CDR1 DFQATT, CDR2 SNEGSKA (reference sequence). The CDR3 covers 16 residues. This CDR3 reads CSARDRRGVGANVLTF. The CDR3, as DNA: TGCAGTGCTAGAGATCGCAGGGGGGTCGGGGCCAACGTCCTGACTTTC.

This clonotype was seen a few times. This chain uses TRBV2 with TRBJ1-5; a possible D gene is TRBD1 (5 bases). CDR1 is SNHLY, CDR2 FYNNEI, per germline. The CDR3 is 12 amino acids. Trimming took 2 bases from V and 11 from J, leaving 10 bases between them. This CDR3 is CASSEMGRAQHF. CDR3 DNA: TGTGCCAGCAGTGAAATGGGCAGGGCCCAGCATTTT.

The CDR3 loop reads CASSSFGASYEQYF. CDR3 sequence (DNA): TGTGCCAGCAGCTCGTTCGGGGCCTCCTACGAGCAGTACTTC. The chain has TRBV11-1 and TRBJ2-7; D may be TRBD1 or TRBD2 (5 bases each). V shed 4 bases and J shed 0 bases, with 10 bases lying between them. Germline V gene lookup returns CDR1 SGHAT and CDR2 FQDESV (reference sequence). This CDR3 region has 14 residues.

This clonotype was recorded many times. V and J are TRBV7-2 and TRBJ1-1, with a weak D call TRBD1 (5 bases). Trimming removed 5 bases from V and 6 bases from J, with 16 bases in between. Germline V lookup: CDR1 SGHTA, CDR2 FQGNSA. The CDR3 is 14 residues long. Here the CDR3 DNA reads TGTGCCAGCAGCCCACCGGGGGGAGGTTCTGAAGCTTTCTTT. It yields the protein CASSPPGGGSEAFF.

This clonotype was counted ten times or more. The chain is built from TRBV14 and TRBJ1-5; D remains unclear. From germline, CDR1 is SGHDN and CDR2 FVKESK. Trimming removed 5 bases at V and 7 bases at J, with 12 bases between. This CDR3 contains 13 residues. The CDR3 DNA is TGTGCCAGCAGCTCCGGGTTAGGGCAGCCCCAGCATTTT. Translated, it gives CASSSGLGQPQHF.

This clonotype was detected many times. The CDR3 DNA reads as TGTGCCAGCACCAGGGCGGAGACCCAGTACTTC. This gives the protein CASTRAETQYF. The chain is built from TRBV6-5 and TRBJ2-5, with D possibly matching TRBD1 (5 bases). Trimming pared 7 bases from V and 5 bases from J, leaving 8 bases between. CDR1 MNHEY and CDR2 SVGAGI come from the germline V gene. This CDR3 contains 11 residues.